What follows is one TCR beta chain and its context. TCRdb keeps only in-frame clones here, not all; method: immunoSEQ multiplex PCR. The top ten clones hold 6.5% to 9% of a sample with about 150,000 clones, approximately 82% of them seen once. The data are from a study of blood T cell repertoires in COVID-19. For the study at large: The United States, Italy and Spain supplied acute and convalescent COVID-19 samples. T cells, B-cell-depleted T cells, or PBMCs provided the cDNA or gDNA that served as material.

The receptor was derived from a woman aged 45-60 years in a cohort sampled during active or convalescent COVID-19. Sequencing was done on a sample of peripheral blood.

The CDR3 DNA is TGTGCCAGTAGCCCCCGCAGCTACAATGAGCAGTTCTTC. This translates into CASSPRSYNEQFF. The chain couples TRBV19 to TRBJ2-1; D unresolved. The CDR3 length is 13 residues. V shed 6 bases and J shed 3 bases, with 9 bases lying between them. CDR1 and CDR2 (germline): LNHDA, SQIVND (reference sequence).